The 10 T cell receptor beta chains below all came from one sample that was sequenced in a study of PD-1 blockade in classical Hodgkin lymphoma (dated by TCRdb to about 2020). The method behind the library was the immunoSEQ multiplex PCR assay. Entries here come from immuneACCESS through TCRdb and include only in-frame sequences with V and J called. Some clones fail to appear in such tables; in the studies checked, an unresolved V gene covers under half of the shortfall, and the cause of the remainder is unknown. The sample table records more than 15,000 clones; roughly 88% of these occur just once. The biggest ten clones account for about an eighth of the sample. What this sample's time point label stands for: cycle 2 day 1 (C2D1) of nivolumab. Relapse after autologous stem cell transplantation had occurred in all trial patients, and cohorts A, B and C were distinguished by prior brentuximab vedotin exposure.

The source was peripheral blood mononuclear cells (PBMCs), collected before the second cycle of nivolumab. These receptors originate from a human donor with classical Hodgkin lymphoma.

The chain is built from TRBV9 and TRBJ2-7; D is uncertain. This CDR3 has 14 residues. Germline CDR1 reads SGDLS; CDR2 reads YYNGEE. V gave up 0 bases and J gave up 2 bases, with 9 bases separating them. The CDR3 spells CASSVDSWPYEQYF. The CDR3 nucleotides read TGTGCCAGCAGCGTAGATAGCTGGCCCTACGAGCAGTACTTC.

The gene calls are TRBV7-2 and TRBJ1-2; D possibly corresponds to TRBD1 (6 bases). The CDR3 spans 14 residues. Germline values: CDR1 SGHTA, CDR2 FQGNSA. Trimming pared 5 bases from V and 2 bases from J, leaving 12 bases between. The CDR3 sequence: CASSPRTANYGYTF. For the CDR3, the DNA is TGTGCCAGCAGCCCCCGGACAGCGAACTATGGCTACACCTTC. The entire variable domain, with the rest obtained from reference TRBV7-2 and TRBJ1-2, is as follows: GAGVSQSPSNKVTEKGKDVELRCDPISGHTALYWYRQSLGQGLEFLIYFQGNSAPDKSGLPSDRFSAERTGGSVSTLTIQRTQQEDSAVYLCASSPRTANYGYTFGSGTRLTVV.

The V gene is TRBV7-2, the J gene TRBJ2-3; perhaps D is TRBD1 or TRBD2 (5 bases each). The CDR3 runs to 15 residues. Trimming took off 5 bases at V and 6 bases at J, with 18 bases between the two ends. Germline V CDR1 and CDR2: SGHTA, FQGNSA. The CDR3 DNA reads TGTGCCAGCAGCGTCTACGGGACGGGTGTCGATACGCAGTATTTT. Amino acid sequence: CASSVYGTGVDTQYF.

This clone was found a few times. V usage is TRBV7-9 and J usage is TRBJ1-5, with TRBD1 identical over 9 bases. The CDR3 is 14 residues long. The V and J ends lost 4 bases and 7 bases, in that order; junction bases with no gene match: 5. Per germline, CDR1 SEHNR and CDR2 FQNEAQ (reference sequence). Here the CDR3 reads CASSSGTGMQPQHF. In nucleotides, the CDR3 is TGTGCCAGCAGCTCCGGGACAGGGATGCAGCCCCAGCATTTT.

The chain recombines TRBV5-1 with TRBJ1-4; a possible D gene is TRBD1 (6 bases). Germline lookup yields CDR1 SGHRS and CDR2 YFSETQ. The CDR3 spans 16 residues. Trimming took 4 bases from V and 4 from J, leaving 17 bases between them. The CDR3 coding sequence is TGCGCCAGCAGCGCGCTGGGGGGGGCGATTAATGAAAAACTGTTTTTT. This gives the protein CASSALGGAINEKLFF.

The chain combines TRBV7-9 with TRBJ1-2; D is perhaps TRBD1 (5 bases). With 5 bases removed from V and 5 bases from J, the gap between germline ends came to 15 bases. Germline CDR1 and CDR2: SEHNR and FQNEAQ (reference sequence). The CDR3 loop spans 14 amino acids. CDR3 loop: CASSDPGRGYGYTF. Here the CDR3 DNA reads TGTGCCAGCAGCGACCCGGGCCGGGGGTATGGCTACACCTTC.

This clone was seen just once. This rearrangement joins TRBV18 to TRBJ2-3; D gene unclear. Per the germline V gene, CDR1 is KGHSH and CDR2 is LQKENI. The germline V and J ends were trimmed by 2 bases and 1 base, with 4 bases remaining between them. This CDR3 is built from 13 residues. This chain's CDR3 is CASSPKGTDTQYF. CDR3 DNA sequence: TGTGCCAGCTCACCAAAGGGCACAGATACGCAGTATTTT.

The J gene is TRBJ1-3, the V gene TRBV5-8, with 9 bases aligning to TRBD1. The CDR3 has 16 amino acids. Germline V gene sequence: CDR1 SGHTS, CDR2 YDEGEE. V lost 0 bases and J lost 3; bases outside the gene matches: 4. The CDR3 coding sequence is TGTGCCAGCAGCTTGGTACAGGGGGCTGTTGGAAACACCATATATTTT. Its translation: CASSLVQGAVGNTIYF.

The chain links TRBV7-3 to TRBJ1-1; 7 nucleotides align to TRBD1. Trimming removed 5 bases from V and 7 bases from J; junction bases left unmatched: 7. Germline V gene sequence: CDR1 SGHTA, CDR2 FQGTGA. The CDR3 sequence is 13 residues long. Here the CDR3 DNA reads TGTGCCAGCAGCCCAGGGGGTGAGGGTGAAGCTTTCTTT. Translated: CASSPGGEGEAFF.

The chain is built from TRBV4-1 and TRBJ2-4; possible D gene TRBD2, 6 bases. Germline assignment: CDR1 MGHRA and CDR2 YSYEKL. V was shortened by 6 bases and J by 2 bases, with 8 bases between the two germline ends. The CDR3 extends over 13 amino acids. The CDR3 nucleotides read TGCGCCAGCAGGGAGGGGCCCAAAAACATTCAGTACTTC. Translating it yields CASREGPKNIQYF.